The clone carrying this TCR beta chain was detected many times. The target antigen is unknown. The data were taken from a study of CD8 T cells in ankylosing spondylitis. Study observations and caveats: Seemingly distinctive of ankylosing spondylitis blood was a TCR beta motif formed by eight highly homologous variants.

TCRdb analysed the 5' RACE reads with MiXCR anew, one entry per CDR3 protein. The top ten hold around 30% of the sample, which has about 27,000 distinct CDR3 sequences, 6.5% to 9.5% seen once. Sequenced input: blood. The TCR sequence derives from a male donor with ankylosing spondylitis or in good health (not recorded which).

Written as DNA, the CDR3 is TGCAGTGTACTAGCGGGCTACGAGCAGTACTTC. Its protein product is CSVLAGYEQYF. The J gene is TRBJ2-7, the V gene TRBV20-1; TRBD2 aligns across 9 bases. The germline CDR1 and CDR2 sequences are DFQATT and SNEGSKA (reference sequence). The CDR3 sequence is 11 residues long. The ends lost 7 bases at V and 3 bases at J; junction bases unmatched: 1.